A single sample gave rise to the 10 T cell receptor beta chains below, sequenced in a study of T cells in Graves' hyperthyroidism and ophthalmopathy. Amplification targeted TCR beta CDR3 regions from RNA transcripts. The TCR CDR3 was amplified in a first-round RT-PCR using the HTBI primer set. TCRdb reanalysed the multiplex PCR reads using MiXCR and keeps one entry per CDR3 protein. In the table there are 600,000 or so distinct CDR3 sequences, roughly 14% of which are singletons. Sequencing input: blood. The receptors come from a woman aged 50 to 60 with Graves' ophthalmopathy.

CDR3 DNA sequence: TGTGCCAGCAGTTTAAGTATCTCCAGTTACGAGCAGTACTTC. Its translation: CASSLSISSYEQYF. The chain combines TRBV28 with TRBJ2-7; no firm D call. CDR3 length: 14 amino acids. Trimming shortened V by 2 bases and J by 4 bases, and 12 bases separated the two germline ends. CDR1 and CDR2 (germline): MDHEN, SYDVKM. The full variable domain, with the rest looked up from reference TRBV28 and TRBJ2-7, is DVKVTQSSRYLVKRTGEKVFLECVQDMDHENMFWYRQDPGLGLRLIYFSYDVKMKEKGDIPEGYSVSREKKERFSLILESASTNQTSMYLCASSLSISSYEQYFGPGTRLTVT.

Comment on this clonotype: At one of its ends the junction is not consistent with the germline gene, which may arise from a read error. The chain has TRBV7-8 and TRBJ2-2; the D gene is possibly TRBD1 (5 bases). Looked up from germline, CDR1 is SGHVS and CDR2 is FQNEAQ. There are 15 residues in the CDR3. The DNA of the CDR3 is TGTGCCAGCAACTTATTTAGGGGCAACACCGGGGAGCTGTTTTTT. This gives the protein CASNLFRGNTGELFF.

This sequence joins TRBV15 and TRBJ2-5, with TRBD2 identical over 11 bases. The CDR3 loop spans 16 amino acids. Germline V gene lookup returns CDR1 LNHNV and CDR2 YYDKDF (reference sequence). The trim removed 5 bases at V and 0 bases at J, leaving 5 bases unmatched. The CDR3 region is CATSSTSGSYQETQYF. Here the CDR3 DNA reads TGTGCCACCAGCTCAACTAGCGGGAGTTACCAAGAGACCCAGTACTTC.

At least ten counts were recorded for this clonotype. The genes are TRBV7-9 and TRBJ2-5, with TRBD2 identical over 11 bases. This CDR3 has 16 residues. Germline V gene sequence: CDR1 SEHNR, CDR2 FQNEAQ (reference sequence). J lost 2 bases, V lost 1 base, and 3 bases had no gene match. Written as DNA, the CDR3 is TGTGCCAGCAGCTTAGGGGCTAGCGGGAGGCAAGAGACCCAGTACTTC. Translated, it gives CASSLGASGRQETQYF.

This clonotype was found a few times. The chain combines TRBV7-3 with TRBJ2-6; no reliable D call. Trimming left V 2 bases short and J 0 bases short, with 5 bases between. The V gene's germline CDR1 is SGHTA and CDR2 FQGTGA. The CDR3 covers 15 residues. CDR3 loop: CASSLVYSGANVLTF. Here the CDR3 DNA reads TGTGCCAGCAGCTTAGTTTACTCTGGGGCCAACGTCCTGACTTTC.

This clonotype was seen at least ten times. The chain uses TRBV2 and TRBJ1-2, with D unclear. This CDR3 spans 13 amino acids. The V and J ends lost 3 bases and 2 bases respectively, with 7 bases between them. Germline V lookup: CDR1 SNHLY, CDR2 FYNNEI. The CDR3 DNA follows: TGTGCCAGCAGTGACTGGCAGAACTATGGCTACACCTTC. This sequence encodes CASSDWQNYGYTF.

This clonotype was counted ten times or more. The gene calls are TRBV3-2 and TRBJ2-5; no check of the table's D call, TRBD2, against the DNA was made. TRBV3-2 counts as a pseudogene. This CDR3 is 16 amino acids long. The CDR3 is CASSQLSGRAEETQYF. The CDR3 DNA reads TGTGCCAGCAGCCAATTGAGCGGGAGGGCCGAAGAGACCCAGTACTTC.

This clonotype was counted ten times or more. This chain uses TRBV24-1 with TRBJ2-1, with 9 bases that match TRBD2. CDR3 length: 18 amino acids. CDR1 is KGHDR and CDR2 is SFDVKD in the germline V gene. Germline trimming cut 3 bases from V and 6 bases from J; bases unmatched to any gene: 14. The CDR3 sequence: CATSDQGTSSHPLNEQFF. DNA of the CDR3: TGTGCCACCAGTGATCAGGGGACTAGCTCGCATCCCCTCAATGAGCAGTTCTTC.

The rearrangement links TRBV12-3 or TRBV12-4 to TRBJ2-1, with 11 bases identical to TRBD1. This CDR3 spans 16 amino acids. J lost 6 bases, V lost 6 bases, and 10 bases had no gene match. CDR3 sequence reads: CASSGIPGQGGNEQFF. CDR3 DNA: TGTGCCAGCAGCGGAATCCCGGGACAGGGGGGCAATGAGCAGTTCTTC.

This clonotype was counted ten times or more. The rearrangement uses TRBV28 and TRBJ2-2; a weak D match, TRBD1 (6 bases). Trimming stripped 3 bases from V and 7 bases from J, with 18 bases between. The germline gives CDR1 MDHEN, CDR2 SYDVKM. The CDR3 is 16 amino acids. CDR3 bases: TGTGCCAGCAGTTTGGGGGCAGGGGAAGAAATCGGGGAGCTGTTTTTT. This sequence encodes CASSLGAGEEIGELFF.